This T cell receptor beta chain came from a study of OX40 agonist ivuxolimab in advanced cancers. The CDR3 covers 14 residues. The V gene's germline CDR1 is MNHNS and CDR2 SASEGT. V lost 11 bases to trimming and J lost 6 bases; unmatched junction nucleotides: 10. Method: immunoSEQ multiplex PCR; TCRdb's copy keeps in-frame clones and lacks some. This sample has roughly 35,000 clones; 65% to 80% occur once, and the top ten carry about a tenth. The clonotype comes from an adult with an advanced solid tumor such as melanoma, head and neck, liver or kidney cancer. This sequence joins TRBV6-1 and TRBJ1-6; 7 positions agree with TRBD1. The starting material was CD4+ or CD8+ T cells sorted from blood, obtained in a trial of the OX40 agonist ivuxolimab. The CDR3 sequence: CACHGTAINSPLHF. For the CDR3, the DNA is TGTGCCTGTCACGGGACAGCAATTAATTCACCCCTCCACTTT.